This T cell receptor beta chain originates from a study of cytomegalovirus exposure and HLA in healthy donors (dated by TCRdb to the late 2010s). Notes on the research overall: In an earlier analysis of around 540 of the donors, roughly 300 Gb of sequence data and 100 million or so unique TCR beta sequences from about 179 million T cells were reported. The study combined high-throughput TCR immunosequencing, statistical association of individual TCRs with disease status, and machine learning to predict cytomegalovirus infection status. Across under 500 genotyped donors of the cohort, an average of roughly 250,000 unique TCR beta nucleotide sequences per donor were sequenced, and around 20% of those sequences were non-productive. The T cell repertoires of around 730 subjects were profiled by immunosequencing and related to cytomegalovirus serostatus. The study was designed to test whether signatures of past pathogen exposure could be identified by cataloging public T cell receptors. A later genetic analysis took genome-wide SNP genotypes for about 55% of the roughly 670 donors and used that subset as a discovery cohort. Donor age, sex, ethnicity and CMV serostatus were collected together with the repertoire data. A later analysis re-analyzed previously published TCR beta repertoires from about 600 donors and added high-resolution HLA genotyping to study TCR occurrence patterns. All discovery cohort repertoires had been generated on a single sequencing platform. The number of typed donors differed by locus: about 629-630 for A, B, C, DRB1 and DQB1; approximately 520 for DQA1; 606 for DPA1; and 400 to 480 for DPB1. Of the 350 to 450 genotyped donors, 70% to 90% were placed in the genetic ancestry cluster associated with self-reported Caucasian donors. Because of strong linkage in the cohort, roughly five DR-DQ haplotypes were treated as single units for association and clustering. Besides the first cohort of more than 650 subjects, a separate validation cohort made up of over 95 different subjects was used. HLA typing included class I and class II loci at four-digit resolution. Approximately 300 gigabases of sequencing data and around 80 million unique TCR sequences made up an early release that covered roughly 670 HLA-typed donors. An earlier analysis of 450 to 750 of the donors used high-throughput TCR beta sequencing to judge whether each TCR beta V gene segment behaved as functional or pseudogenic. In the later analysis, no new phenotypic data were used to find candidate immune exposures; instead, reliance was placed on TCR beta sequences and their occurrence across donors. The research as a whole found: Because the 87-base-pair reads could not distinguish some IMGT-functional V segments, including TRBV6-2 and TRBV6-3, those segments were excluded. The sequencing pipeline was judged likely to have produced a cluster of highly shared sequence variants as a technical artifact. In vitro tests confirmed that a few of the cytomegalovirus-associated TCR beta chains recognize cytomegalovirus antigens. Broadly in line with IMGT annotations, most TCR beta V segments showed up in productive rearrangements about 90% or about 30% of the time in an earlier analysis of around 600 of the donors. A further reported finding was that TCR beta sequences accurately predicted the HLA-A and HLA-B alleles for most subjects in the first cohort. According to a later analysis, TCR association rates differed among HLA loci, with DRB1 alleles showing the most associated TCRs and HLA-C alleles showing the fewest. The study gave a list of under 200 TCR beta chains associated with cytomegalovirus. A later analysis found that most CMV-associated TCR beta chains appeared HLA-restricted, with HLA associations seemingly driven largely by CMV exposure. Correlated functional status among segregating V segments might reflect linkage disequilibrium, but an unknown experimental factor could not be ruled out. According to the authors, the approach could potentially be generalized to other disease states and immunological phenotypes. In this cohort, only TCR beta chains were sequenced, and detectable features were limited by the absence of alpha or paired-chain data. A later genetic analysis reported fewer N-insertions in productive TCRs among donors in an Asian-associated ancestry cluster than the approximately 670-donor mean. Several of the top co-occurrence clusters appeared to be linked to parvovirus B19, influenza, CMV and Epstein-Barr virus, according to a later analysis. Presence/absence analyses assumed roughly uniform sequencing depth across donors, an assumption that may not hold. For the cohort, immune exposure information was limited to CMV serostatus. In a later analysis, HLA-associated TCR beta chains showed more clonal expansion and lower generation probabilities than non-associated chains that were equally common. When HLA alleles, especially DR and DQ, strongly co-occurred, TCR associations were difficult to assign to individual alleles. In a later analysis, 16,951 TCR beta sequences were associated with specific HLA alleles at a false discovery rate of 0.05. The classifier was reported to diagnose cytomegalovirus status with high specificity and sensitivity in both the original cohort and the validation cohort. Because counts were too low, more than 15 rarely observed V segments, including chromosome 9 orphons, were left out of the earlier analysis of approximately 580 of the donors. In a later genetic analysis, a missense DCLRE1C variant was associated with V-gene and J-gene trimming of TCR beta chains, and the association was replicated in an independent cohort. Because some donors lacked HLA typing at each locus, the association tests relied only on the typed subset. Most TCR sequences were observed very rarely across donors, whereas some public TCRs were present in many individuals.

In regard to this clone: Its antigen is not yet known. The input lacks base qualities; no much larger clone sits a single base away.

Trimming leaves V shorter by 2 bases and J shorter by 1 base, with the junction holding 2 bases beyond the gene matches. The germline V gene gives CDR1 as LGHNA and CDR2 as YNFKEQ. The CDR3 starts with the cysteine, ends with the phenylalanine, and has 15 residues. The retained sequence is limited to the CDR3, 45 bases, with the frame set at the first base. The library came from the immunoSEQ multiplex PCR assay. For the multiplex PCR, a mixture combining 60 forward primers for TCR Vbeta segments and 13 reverse primers for TCR Jbeta segments was used. The CDR3 region of rearranged TCR beta genes was amplified from genomic DNA with a multiplex PCR assay. Amplified TCR beta libraries were sequenced as 87-base-pair reads on the Illumina HiSeq System. Under the source paper's analysis protocol: In a later analysis, tens of millions of unique TCR beta chains were counted across the approximately 640 repertoires, and around 11 million of these chains were shared by at least two donors. To remove PCR and sequencing errors, raw reads were error-corrected and collapsed into unique sequences using a nearest-neighbor algorithm that merged closely related sequences. V, D and J gene segments were assigned by aligning CDR3 sequences to IMGT reference sequences. For a sequence to be retained, a match of at least six nucleotides was required to both a V gene segment and a J gene segment. A rearrangement counted as productive if the CDR3 had no stop codons and remained in frame with V and J, and every other rearrangement counted as non-productive. CDR3 was defined by IMGT convention, running from the second conserved V-encoded cysteine to the conserved J-encoded phenylalanine. The earlier analysis of about 590 of the donors excluded sequences that lacked an unambiguous match to a single V gene segment. In an earlier analysis of approximately 500 of the donors, a V segment was called functional when productive rearrangements were above 56.7%, and segregating when the standard deviation between donors exceeded 5%. A statistical classification framework was developed to diagnose cytomegalovirus status using the catalog of TCR beta chain sequences. A later analysis assigned V and J genes by comparing TCR nucleotide sequences with IMGT/GENE-DB human TR gene sequences. Using the TCRdist pipeline, a later analysis assigned CDR3 sequences along with most-parsimonious VDJ recombination scenarios. In a later analysis, each TCR beta chain was defined by its CDR3 amino acid sequence together with its V-gene family, and reads without a unique V-gene family were excluded. In a later analysis, 450 to 600 highly shared, low-generation-probability nucleotide sequences were removed to address suspected cross-contamination and a sequencing artifact. In a later analysis, a clonal expansion index was calculated for each public chain from normalized within-repertoire ranks of inferred template counts. In a later analysis, generation probabilities were computed using a VDJ recombination model fitted to out-of-frame rearrangements, and the results were checked against IGoR. In a later analysis, hypergeometric tests were used to score TCR-TCR, TCR-HLA and TCR-CMV co-occurrence, with a repertoire-size bias correction applied to TCR pairs. A later analysis estimated false discovery rates by permuting HLA or CMV assignments 20 times. In a later analysis, co-occurring TCRs were grouped using DBSCAN, and TCRdist sequence similarity was added for clustering within HLA-allele-positive subsets. For co-occurrence clustering, repertoires with fewer than 30,000 or more than 120,000 public chains were excluded, along with a handful of repertoires with anomalous nucleotide sharing. TCRdb carries this immuneACCESS record with in-frame sequences only. Its versions omit some clonotypes, under half of them owing to an unresolved V gene in the studies checked, with the rest unexplained. V and J calls and clone size are as listed in that table; D and trimming were resolved from the DNA. In this sample the table shows approximately 85,000 clones, roughly 77% of which occur a single time. 6% to 9.5% of the sample is in the top ten clones.

In total, just over 650 healthy bone marrow donors made up the cohort. All cohort members were sampled while nominally healthy, although unrecorded immune exposures were likely present. The donor was CMV seronegative and was included in the group of approximately 350 seronegative cohort members. A peripheral blood sample was collected from each donor, and TCR beta sequencing was performed on peripheral blood mononuclear cells. Genomic DNA was extracted from the blood cell samples with the Qiagen DNeasy Blood Extraction Kit. Recombination connected TRBV4-2 to TRBJ2-5, with 9 middle bases fitting TRBD2. This TCR came from a man aged 30-40 years in good health and CMV-seronegative. The sequencing sample was made of PBMCs. The DNA sequence follows: TGTGCCAGCAGCCAATCGACTAGCGGCCAAGAGACCCAGTACTTC. Its amino acids are CASSQSTSGQETQYF.